Following are 18 T cell receptor beta chains from one sample sequenced in a study of graft-versus-host responses after intestinal transplantation. Profiled with immunoSEQ multiplex PCR; TCRdb holds only in-frame clones, not every one. Among over 45,000 clones, roughly 89% were seen once, and the ten largest hold 1.5% to 2%. The sequences come from PBMCs, collected 26 days after transplant. These receptors were taken from a human patient who received an intestinal transplant, so some T cells may come from the graft donor.

This clone was seen only once. A junction end diverges from the germline sequence, so it may reflect a read error. The chain combines TRBV7-7 with TRBJ2-5; 7 bases are a match to TRBD1. The germline V gene encodes CDR1 SSHAT and CDR2 FNYEAQ (reference sequence). The length of the CDR3 is 15 residues. Here the CDR3 reads CASSFRQGRSETQYF. The CDR3 DNA follows: TGTGCTAGCAGCTTTCGACAGGGAAGGTCGGAGACCCAGTACTTC.

V gene TRBV5-4 combines with J gene TRBJ1-5; D ambiguous. Germline V gene lookup returns CDR1 SGHNT and CDR2 YYREEE (reference sequence). Trimming removed 2 bases at V and 9 bases at J, with 12 bases between. The CDR3 is 13 amino acids. The CDR3 sequence: CASSLETEGPQHF. The CDR3 DNA is TGTGCCAGCAGCTTAGAAACGGAGGGGCCCCAGCATTTT.

The chain carries TRBV11-2 and TRBJ1-2; 9 bases align to TRBD1. The CDR3 sequence is 14 residues long. Germline-derived CDR1 and CDR2 are SGHAT and FQNNGV. V lost 4 bases to trimming and J lost 5 bases; unmatched junction nucleotides: 5. This CDR3 is CASSSGQGIYGYTF. The CDR3 nucleotides are TGTGCCAGCAGCTCCGGACAGGGGATTTATGGCTACACCTTC.

The genes are TRBV7-2 and TRBJ2-1, with 8 bases matching TRBD2. The CDR3 spans 15 residues. The germline V gene encodes CDR1 SGHTA and CDR2 FQGNSA. The junction had 8 bases not matched to a gene; V was cut back by 6 bases and J by 4 bases. DNA of the CDR3: TGTGCCAGCAGTCTCTGGGCGGGGGGATACAATGAGCAGTTCTTC. This translates into CASSLWAGGYNEQFF.

The V gene is TRBV28, the J gene TRBJ2-3; D perhaps matches TRBD2 (6 bases). This CDR3 is 16 amino acids long. V lost 3 bases and J 2 bases, leaving 15 bases between the germline ends. Germline V gives CDR1 MDHEN, CDR2 SYDVKM. The CDR3 sequence: CASSFVYGGSTDTQYF. The CDR3 nucleotides read TGTGCCAGCAGTTTCGTGTACGGGGGATCCACAGATACGCAGTATTTT.

This rearrangement joins TRBV5-1 to TRBJ2-2; TRBD2 aligns across 10 bases. With V trimmed by 0 bases and J by 7 bases, 9 bases remained unmatched. The length of the CDR3 is 17 residues. The germline V gene encodes CDR1 SGHRS and CDR2 YFSETQ. CDR3 sequence: CASSLDWSGRADGELFF. CDR3 in DNA: TGCGCCAGCAGCTTGGACTGGAGCGGGAGGGCCGACGGGGAGCTGTTTTTT.

The chain recombines TRBV10-2 with TRBJ1-1, with 10 bases identical to TRBD1. Germline loops: CDR1 WSHSY, CDR2 SAAADI. The CDR3 has 13 residues. Unmatched junction bases numbered 4, after V lost 11 bases and J lost 1 base. The CDR3 DNA follows: TGCGCCGGGGGACAGGGGAGGAACACTGAAGCTTTCTTT. It yields the protein CAGGQGRNTEAFF.

The chain uses TRBV14 and TRBJ1-2, with unresolved D. Trimming stripped 0 bases from V and 4 bases from J, with 15 bases between. The CDR3 extends over 16 amino acids. Germline-derived CDR1 and CDR2 are SGHDN and FVKESK. The CDR3, as DNA: TGTGCCAGCAGCCAAGAACGAGCAGGTTTCAGCTATGGCTACACCTTC. Translation: CASSQERAGFSYGYTF. The full variable domain, rest sourced from reference TRBV14 and TRBJ1-2, is EAGVTQFPSHSVIEKGQTVTLRCDPISGHDNLYWYRRVMGKEIKFLLHFVKESKQDESGMPNNRFLAERTGGTYSTLKVQPAELEDSGVYFCASSQERAGFSYGYTFGSGTRLTVV.

The chain employs TRBV6-1 and TRBJ2-3; 8 positions match TRBD2. The V segment lost 1 base and the J segment 4 bases; nucleotides outside the gene matches: 13. Germline CDR1 MNHNS, CDR2 SASEGT. The CDR3 is made up of 18 amino acids. CDR3 region: CASSEGTGGPLASDTQYF. The CDR3 nucleotides are TGTGCCAGCAGTGAAGGAACGGGAGGGCCTCTGGCCTCAGATACGCAGTATTTT.

The chain recombines TRBV15 with TRBJ2-7; a weak D match, TRBD1 (6 bases). Trimming took 0 bases from V and 7 from J, leaving 10 bases between them. Per germline, CDR1 LNHNV and CDR2 YYDKDF (reference sequence). The CDR3 length is 13 residues. CDR3 region: CATSRDRGSEQYF. CDR3 nucleotide sequence: TGTGCCACCAGCAGAGATAGGGGGTCTGAGCAGTACTTC.

In nucleotides, the CDR3 is TGTGCCACCAGCAGAGATACGGGTTCCGATTTGTACACCATATATTTT. Amino acids: CATSRDTGSDLYTIYF. The gene calls are TRBV15 and TRBJ1-3; D gene uncertain. Germline CDR1 LNHNV, CDR2 YYDKDF (reference sequence). The CDR3 is 16 residues long. V shed 0 bases and J shed 8 bases, with 17 bases lying between them.

The chain uses TRBV4-1 and TRBJ1-1; tentative D call: TRBD1 (6 bases). The germline gives CDR1 MGHRA, CDR2 YSYEKL. Trimming stripped 0 bases from V and 0 bases from J, with 23 bases between. This CDR3 region has 20 residues. The CDR3: CASSQDWSRARGDMNTEAFF. DNA for the CDR3: TGCGCCAGCAGCCAAGATTGGAGTCGGGCCAGGGGAGACATGAACACTGAAGCTTTCTTT.

The genes are TRBV5-4 and TRBJ2-7; 7 bases are shared with TRBD1. The length of the CDR3 is 15 residues. CDR1 and CDR2 from the germline V gene are SGHNT and YYREEE (reference sequence). V lost 1 base to trimming and J lost 1 base; unmatched junction nucleotides: 5. CDR3 coding DNA: TGTGCCAGCAGCTTGCGTCCGGGACAGTCCTACGAGCAGTACTTC. Its translation: CASSLRPGQSYEQYF. Supplemented by reference TRBV5-4 and TRBJ2-7, the full variable domain reads ETGVTQSPTHLIKTRGQQVTLRCSSQSGHNTVSWYQQALGQGPQFIFQYYREEENGRGNFPPRFSGLQFPNYSSELNVNALELDDSALYLCASSLRPGQSYEQYFGPGTRLTVT.

V is TRBV19 and J is TRBJ1-5; no clear D. This CDR3 contains 14 residues. Germline V lookup: CDR1 LNHDA, CDR2 SQIVND (reference sequence). The germline V and J ends were trimmed by 3 bases and 6 bases, with 12 bases remaining between them. The CDR3 bases are TGTGCCAGTAGTATTACGGGGAACGTTCAGCCCCAGCATTTT. It specifies CASSITGNVQPQHF.

The V and J genes are TRBV6-1 and TRBJ1-1; D ambiguous. The CDR3 is 15 amino acids. Germline V gene data show CDR1 as MNHNS and CDR2 as SASEGT. The germline V and J ends were trimmed by 3 bases and 0 bases, with 11 bases remaining between them. The CDR3 loop is CASSDPPRVNTEAFF. Here the CDR3 DNA reads TGTGCCAGCAGTGATCCACCGAGAGTGAACACTGAAGCTTTCTTT.

The chain recombines TRBV28 with TRBJ2-1; 10 positions match TRBD2. Germline values: CDR1 MDHEN, CDR2 SYDVKM. The CDR3 covers 15 residues. The ends lost 6 bases at V and 9 bases at J; junction bases unmatched: 11. This CDR3 is CASSPPWVAGGEQFF. Written as DNA, the CDR3 is TGTGCCAGCAGCCCCCCCTGGGTAGCGGGAGGTGAGCAGTTCTTC.

This sequence joins TRBV19 and TRBJ1-4; tentative D call: TRBD1 (6 bases). The germline V gene has CDR1 LNHDA and CDR2 SQIVND (reference sequence). The CDR3 extends over 14 amino acids. V was clipped by 3 bases and J by 7 bases, with 12 bases between them. The CDR3 region has the DNA TGTGCCAGTAGTATCTTCAGGGGTAGTGAAAAACTGTTTTTT. Amino acid sequence: CASSIFRGSEKLFF.

The chain employs TRBV6-6 and TRBJ1-5; TRBD1 is a possible D gene (5 bases). This CDR3 has 15 residues. Germline V gene lookup returns CDR1 MNHNY and CDR2 SVGAGI (reference sequence). V lost 2 bases and J 7 bases, leaving 15 bases between the germline ends. CDR3 region: CASSYGREVGQPQHF. CDR3 nucleotides: TGTGCCAGCAGTTACGGCAGGGAGGTTGGGCAGCCCCAGCATTTT.